A selection of T cell receptor beta chains follows, all from one sample in a study of spatial heterogeneity in lung cancer. TCRdb recomputed calls from the 5' RACE reads with MiXCR, one row per CDR3 protein. This sample has about 82,000 distinct CDR3 sequences, with over 10% found just once. Here the sequenced sample was PBMCs, taken at surgery. The receptors shown here come from a male donor with early-stage non-small cell lung cancer. Both conserved end residues are part of each CDR3. D genes are given only for firm matches. A row's size may be missing; if present it is once, few, many or a size class.

V gene,J gene,D gene,clone size,CDR3 DNA,CDR3 protein
TRBV5-1,TRBJ2-3,NA,NA,TGCGCCAGCAGCTGGGACGGCGATATCGGCACAGATACGCAGTATTTT,CASSWDGDIGTDTQYF
TRBV7-9,TRBJ1-2,NA,many,TGTGCCAGCAGCTTGGAGGGCTATGGCTACACCTTC,CASSLEGYGYTF
TRBV29-1,TRBJ2-7,NA,few,TGCAGCGTAGGGACACCGGCCTCCTACGAGCAGTACTTC,CSVGTPASYEQYF
TRBV7-3,TRBJ1-3,NA,many,TGTGCCAGCAGCCTCGGCACAGGGTCCAGAAACACCATATATTTT,CASSLGTGSRNTIYF
TRBV20-1,TRBJ1-2,NA,few,TGCAGTGTGGGGGAGAAGGCCGCAGATCGGAACTATGGCTACACCTTC,CSVGEKAADRNYGYTF
TRBV29-1,TRBJ2-7,TRBD1,NA,TGCAGCGCGGACAGGGGAGGGGACGAGCAGTACTTC,CSADRGGDEQYF
TRBV7-3,TRBJ1-2,TRBD1,few,TGTGCCAGCAGCTTAGGGACAGGGAAGGGCTACACCTTC,CASSLGTGKGYTF
TRBV29-1,TRBJ1-2,TRBD1,few,TGCAGCGTAATACAGGGGGCTAATAACTATGGCTACACCTTC,CSVIQGANNYGYTF
TRBV3-1,TRBJ2-7,NA,NA,TGTGCCAGCAGCCAACTGGGGGTGGTCTCCTACGAGCAGTACTTC,CASSQLGVVSYEQYF
TRBV7-9,TRBJ1-2,TRBD1,NA,TGTGCCAGCAGCTGGGACAGGGATGGCTACACCTTC,CASSWDRDGYTF
TRBV2,TRBJ2-7,TRBD1,few,TGTGCCATCGGGACAGGGAGCGAGCAGTACTTC,CAIGTGSEQYF
TRBV5-6,TRBJ2-7,NA,many,TGTGCCAGCAGCCGCAGTATGGCTACCTACGAGCAGTACTTC,CASSRSMATYEQYF
TRBV9,TRBJ2-2,TRBD1,many,TGTGCCAGCAGCGTAGGAAGGACAGGGATGACCGGGGAGCTGTTTTTT,CASSVGRTGMTGELFF
TRBV5-6,TRBJ1-1,NA,many,TGTGCCAGCAGCTTGACAGCGAACACTGAAGCTTTCTTT,CASSLTANTEAFF
TRBV7-9,TRBJ1-6,TRBD1,few,TGTGCCAGCAGCCTCTGGGACAGGGAGAATTCACCCCTCCACTTT,CASSLWDRENSPLHF
TRBV19,TRBJ2-2,NA,NA,TGTGCCAGTAGTATAGATCAGAGGACTCTCCACACCGGGGAGCTGTTTTTT,CASSIDQRTLHTGELFF
TRBV7-9,TRBJ2-5,TRBD2,NA,TGTGCCAGCAGCGAGAGACGGACTAGCGGGGGGGAGACCCAGTACTTC,CASSERRTSGGETQYF
TRBV19,TRBJ2-7,NA,few,TGTGCCAGTAGTATAAAGGGGGTCAAGGACGAGCAGTACTTC,CASSIKGVKDEQYF
TRBV4-2,TRBJ2-1,TRBD2,NA,TGTGCCAGCAGCCAACCAATAGCGGGGGGCTCCTACAATGAGCAGTTCTTC,CASSQPIAGGSYNEQFF
TRBV2,TRBJ1-6,NA,NA,TGTGCCAGCAGTTCGGACAGTTTATATAATTCACCCCTCCACTTT,CASSSDSLYNSPLHF
TRBV5-1,TRBJ2-7,NA,NA,TGCGCCAGCAGCTCCGATAGGGACGAGTACTTC,CASSSDRDEYF
TRBV5-4,TRBJ2-7,NA,NA,TGTGCCAGCACCAACTGGGACTTTCAAAACGAGCAGTACTTC,CASTNWDFQNEQYF
TRBV7-2,TRBJ2-6,TRBD2,NA,TGTGCCAGCAGCCCACCGGGACTAGCCCCCCAGGGGTCTTCTGGGGCCAACGTCCTGACTTTC,CASSPPGLAPQGSSGANVLTF
TRBV2,TRBJ1-2,NA,NA,TGTGCCAGCAACAAGGGGACTTCTGGCTACACCTTC,CASNKGTSGYTF
TRBV29-1,TRBJ1-2,TRBD1,few,TGCAGCGCGCAATGGGGGACAGGGGCTAACTATGGCTACACCTTC,CSAQWGTGANYGYTF
TRBV30,TRBJ2-3,NA,NA,TGTGCCTGGAGTGTACGATATAGGGCGGATACGCAGTATTTT,CAWSVRYRADTQYF
TRBV18,TRBJ1-1,NA,many,TGTGCCAGCTCACCTGGTAACGGGAACACTGAAGCTTTCTTT,CASSPGNGNTEAFF
TRBV7-2,TRBJ2-1,NA,NA,TGTGCCAGCAGCTTAAGTACGAGCGGGCTCTACAATGAGCAGTTCTTC,CASSLSTSGLYNEQFF
TRBV29-1,TRBJ2-1,NA,NA,TGCAGCGTTCGGGAGTCCCCCTACAATGAGCAGTTCTTC,CSVRESPYNEQFF
TRBV18,TRBJ2-1,TRBD2,few,TGTGCCAGCTCTTTGACTAGCGGGGTGTACAATGAGCAGTTCTTC,CASSLTSGVYNEQFF
TRBV7-9,TRBJ1-2,NA,NA,TGTGCCAGCAGTTCCCGAACCTCTTTGGGCTTC,CASSSRTSLGF
TRBV12-3/TRBV12-4,TRBJ2-1,TRBD2,few,TGTGCCAGCACCCTCTGGGCAGCTAGCGGCAATGAGCAGTTCTTC,CASTLWAASGNEQFF
TRBV29-1,TRBJ1-2,NA,NA,TGCAGCACTCAGGGGTTTGAGGGCTACACCTTC,CSTQGFEGYTF
TRBV10-2,TRBJ1-5,NA,few,TGCGCCAGCAGTGGTTGGAGGGACGCTCAGCCCCAGCATTTT,CASSGWRDAQPQHF
TRBV29-1,TRBJ1-2,NA,few,TGCAGCGTTGAAGGGGCGCGGGACTATGGCTACACCTTC,CSVEGARDYGYTF
TRBV29-1,TRBJ2-3,NA,NA,TGCAGCGTCCTGGGTCGAGAGCCTCATACGCAGTATTTT,CSVLGREPHTQYF
TRBV7-8,TRBJ2-2,NA,NA,TGTGCCAGCAGCTCAATCCGGGACACTTATCCGAACACCGGGGAGCTGTTTTTT,CASSSIRDTYPNTGELFF
TRBV30,TRBJ1-5,NA,few,TGTGCCTGGAGTGTGAACAGGGTAAACCAGCCCCAGCATTTT,CAWSVNRVNQPQHF
TRBV7-2,TRBJ2-1,NA,NA,TGTGCCAGCAGCTCCACAGGCTACGAGCAGTTCTTC,CASSSTGYEQFF
TRBV5-1,TRBJ2-3,TRBD1,NA,TGCGCCAGCAGCTTGGAGGGACAGAGGACAGATACGCAGTATTTT,CASSLEGQRTDTQYF
TRBV10-3,TRBJ2-2,TRBD1,few,TGTGCCATAAAAGGACAGGGGGACACCGGGGAGCTGTTTTTT,CAIKGQGDTGELFF
TRBV6-1,TRBJ2-3,TRBD2,few,TGTGCCAGCAGTCGGGCGGGAGATAGCACAGATACGCAGTATTTT,CASSRAGDSTDTQYF
TRBV7-8,TRBJ1-1,NA,many,TGTGCCAGCAGCCCCGGTTGGGGCGACACTGAAGCTTTCTTT,CASSPGWGDTEAFF
TRBV30,TRBJ2-5,NA,few,TGTGCCGGAGGGGGAGGTGAAGAGACCCAGTACTTC,CAGGGGEETQYF
TRBV20-1,TRBJ2-3,TRBD2,few,TGCAGTGCTAGAATAGCGGGTTTCACAGATACGCAGTATTTT,CSARIAGFTDTQYF
TRBV5-1,TRBJ1-1,NA,NA,TGCGCCAGCAGGTCGCGACGGGAGAACACTGAAGCTTTCTTT,CASRSRRENTEAFF
TRBV27,TRBJ2-7,NA,few,TGTGCCAGCAGTTCGGAAGGGGCCTACGAGCAGTACTTC,CASSSEGAYEQYF
TRBV30,TRBJ2-1,TRBD1,few,TGTGCCTGGAGTAAGTCGGGACAGGGGGCCCTCAATGAGCAGTTCTTC,CAWSKSGQGALNEQFF
TRBV10-2,TRBJ2-3,NA,NA,TGCGCCAGCAGGGAGACAGGTGGTAGCACAGATACGCAGTATTTT,CASRETGGSTDTQYF
TRBV27,TRBJ2-4,NA,few,TGTGCCAGCAGTTCTCGGGCGAGGCCCGGACTCGTCAAAAACATTCAGTACTTC,CASSSRARPGLVKNIQYF
TRBV7-2,TRBJ1-2,TRBD1,NA,TGTGCCAGCAGCTTAAACAGGGACAGTGGCTACACCTTC,CASSLNRDSGYTF
TRBV29-1,TRBJ2-1,TRBD2,NA,TGCAGCGTTGAAAAAGCGGGGGGGCACGATGAGCAGTTCTTC,CSVEKAGGHDEQFF
TRBV11-3,TRBJ1-5,NA,many,TGTGCCAGCAGCCCAAAGAGGCAGGCCATCGGGGATCAGCCCCAGCATTTT,CASSPKRQAIGDQPQHF
TRBV5-1,TRBJ1-2,TRBD1,few,TGCGCCAGCAGCCAGGGGGACAGTTTAAACTATGGCTACACCTTC,CASSQGDSLNYGYTF
TRBV10-3,TRBJ2-1,NA,NA,TGTGCCATCGAGGCGGGACCCTACAATGAGCAGTTCTTC,CAIEAGPYNEQFF
TRBV7-2,TRBJ1-1,NA,many,TGTGCCAGCAGCTTAACACGGATGTTGGACACTGAAGCTTTCTTT,CASSLTRMLDTEAFF
TRBV29-1,TRBJ2-5,TRBD1,many,TGCAGCGTCGGGACAGGCAGCGAGACCCAGTACTTC,CSVGTGSETQYF